These T cell receptor beta chains were read from a single sample in a study of T cell repertoires in cytomegalovirus infection. TCRdb redid the calling of the reads with MiXCR, one entry per CDR3 protein. The sample yields fewer than 85,000 distinct CDR3 sequences, around half seen once. Their target antigens are unknown. The specimen was CD8+ T cells from cultured PBMCs, collected from culture after CMV antigen stimulation. These TCRs come from a human donor in good health (CMV status not recorded). Some clones in this sample may be carry-over from other donors' samples. Both conserved end residues are part of each CDR3. A D gene is named only where the DNA matches it firmly. Clone size is given for some rows only: seen once, a few or many times, or a class if the clone is expanded.

few	NA	TRBJ1-1	TRBV7-9	TGTGCCAGCAGCTCCTACACTGAAGCTTTCTTT	CASSSYTEAFF
few	TRBD1	TRBJ2-3	TRBV12-3/TRBV12-4	TGTGCCAGCAGACCGGGACAGGGGGCGGCAGATACGCAGTATTTT	CASRPGQGAADTQYF
NA	NA	TRBJ1-1	TRBV12-5	TGTGCTAGTGGTTGGGGACGGGAGAACACTGAAGCTTTCTTT	CASGWGRENTEAFF
NA	TRBD1	TRBJ1-6	TRBV7-8	TGTGCCAGCAGCCTGGACAGGGGTAATTCACCCCTCCACTTT	CASSLDRGNSPLHF
NA	NA	TRBJ2-7	TRBV29-1	TGCAGCGCCAGACTCTCTCTGGGCTACGAGCAGTACTTC	CSARLSLGYEQYF
NA	NA	TRBJ2-1	TRBV4-2	TGTGCCAGCAGCCAAGGGATCGAGCGGGTGTACAATGAGCAGTTCTTC	CASSQGIERVYNEQFF
NA	NA	TRBJ1-1	TRBV20-1	TGCAGTGCTAGAGACATAGGACCGATCCCATACACTGAAGCTTTCTTT	CSARDIGPIPYTEAFF
NA	TRBD2	TRBJ2-1	TRBV19	TGTGCCAGTAGTATGGATTCGGGGGGTTCCTACAATGAGCAGTTCTTC	CASSMDSGGSYNEQFF
few	NA	TRBJ2-1	TRBV6-5	TGTGCCAGCAGTTACTCTCCCGGGGGGCGGAATGAGCAGTTCTTC	CASSYSPGGRNEQFF
NA	TRBD2	TRBJ2-5	TRBV14	TGTGCCAGCAGCCATGGGACTAGCTGGAAGCAAGAGACCCAGTACTTC	CASSHGTSWKQETQYF
once	TRBD1	TRBJ2-7	TRBV7-8	TGTGCCAGCAGCCCCGACAGGGTCCACGAGCAGTACTTC	CASSPDRVHEQYF
few	NA	TRBJ1-4	TRBV4-2	TGTGCCAGCAGCCAAGATTTGGCAAAACTGTTTTTT	CASSQDLAKLFF
few	TRBD2	TRBJ2-3	TRBV7-6	TGTGCCAGCAGCTTAGAGTCTAGCGGGAGCACAGATACGCAGTATTTT	CASSLESSGSTDTQYF
NA	TRBD1	TRBJ2-1	TRBV27	TGTGCCAGCAGAAGACAGGGAGACTACAATGAGCAGTTCTTC	CASRRQGDYNEQFF
NA	NA	TRBJ1-6	TRBV7-3	TGTGCCAGCAGCCCGACAGCAAATTCACCCCTCCACTTT	CASSPTANSPLHF
few	NA	TRBJ1-1	TRBV11-2	TGTGCCAGCAGCTTTTCGGGGTTCTCTGAAGCTTTCTTT	CASSFSGFSEAFF
NA	NA	TRBJ1-3	TRBV5-4	TGTGCCAGCAGCTTGTGGGGCAGTTTTACGCCCGGCACCATATATTTT	CASSLWGSFTPGTIYF
NA	NA	TRBJ2-7	TRBV7-6	TGTGCCAGCAGCTCCGACAGGCCACTATACTTC	CASSSDRPLYF
few	NA	TRBJ2-7	TRBV7-2	TGTGCCAGCAGAATACCCCGGGCCACGAACGAGCAGTACTTC	CASRIPRATNEQYF
NA	NA	TRBJ2-1	TRBV6-2/TRBV6-3	TGTGCCAGCAGTCCCGGGGATTGGAATGAGCAGTTCTTC	CASSPGDWNEQFF
once	NA	TRBJ1-1	TRBV7-2	TGTGCCAGCAGCTTAGGGAGGGGCAGGGAGATCACTGAAGCTTTCTTT	CASSLGRGREITEAFF
NA	NA	TRBJ2-7	TRBV5-6	TGTGCCAGCAGCCCTCGCGTGGCAGGGCACGAGCAGTACTTC	CASSPRVAGHEQYF
NA	TRBD2	TRBJ2-5	TRBV6-5	TGTGCCAGCAGTCAAGGACTAGCGGGACCAAAAGAGACCCAGTACTTC	CASSQGLAGPKETQYF
once	NA	TRBJ2-7	TRBV6-1	TGTGCCAGCAGTGAAACCCCAGGGATCGAGCAGTACTTC	CASSETPGIEQYF
NA	NA	TRBJ1-5	TRBV15	TGTGCCACCAGCATTTCCAGGGGCGGCAATCAGCCCCAGCATTTT	CATSISRGGNQPQHF
NA	TRBD1	TRBJ2-5	TRBV11-2	TGTGCCAGCAGCACCGGGACAGGGGACGAGACCCAGTACTTC	CASSTGTGDETQYF
few	TRBD1	TRBJ1-5	TRBV10-3	TGTGCCATCAGTGAGATGGGACAGAATCAGCCCCAGCATTTT	CAISEMGQNQPQHF
NA	TRBD2	TRBJ2-5	TRBV28	TGTGCCAGCAGTTTGTCGGGACTAGCGGGAGGAGAGACCCAGTACTTC	CASSLSGLAGGETQYF
NA	TRBD2	TRBJ2-7	TRBV19	TGTGTCAGTAGTACCAGAACCAGCGGGAGCTACGAGCAGTACTTC	CVSSTRTSGSYEQYF
NA	NA	TRBJ2-7	TRBV7-9	TGTGCCAGCAGCCCCCGGGCCTATCCTCGAAGCCACGAGCAGTACTTC	CASSPRAYPRSHEQYF
NA	TRBD1	TRBJ1-1	TRBV27	TGTGCCAGCAGTATACAGGGGGCCGGGACTGAAGCTTTCTTT	CASSIQGAGTEAFF
few	NA	TRBJ2-4	TRBV6-1	TGTGCCAGCTCCCAGGGGGGAGGGGCCAAAAACATTCAGTACTTC	CASSQGGGAKNIQYF
many	TRBD2	TRBJ2-3	TRBV7-2	TGTGCCAGCAGACTGACTAGCGGGAGGAGGGATACGCAGTATTTT	CASRLTSGRRDTQYF
NA	NA	TRBJ1-2	TRBV20-1	TGCAGTGCTAGGTATCCGGCCGCCGTCTATGGCTACACCTTC	CSARYPAAVYGYTF
few	NA	TRBJ2-5	TRBV7-8	TGTGCCAGCAGCCCCCTGGGGGAGACCCAGTACTTC	CASSPLGETQYF
NA	NA	TRBJ2-1	TRBV28	TGTGCCAGTAAGCGGACCCTCTCCTACAATGAGCAGTTCTTC	CASKRTLSYNEQFF
NA	NA	TRBJ2-3	TRBV19	TGTGCCAGTAGTACACCTCGTGGGGATACGCAGTATTTT	CASSTPRGDTQYF